These 10 T cell receptor beta chains came from one sample sequenced in a study of vaccination effects on CD4 cells after COVID-19 (dated by TCRdb to between 2021 and 2024). To identify antigen-specific CD4+ T cell clonotypes by their expansion, the ViraFEST assay first stimulated PBMC with viral peptide pools and then applied TCR sequencing. After around eleven days of culture, CD4+ T cells were isolated with the EasySep CD4+ T cell isolation kit. These TCRs are of unknown antigen specificity. Receptors were amplified or captured by the immunoSEQ multiplex PCR assay. In TCRdb, the immuneACCESS table is reduced to in-frame sequences with V and J assigned. These tables do not hold every clone; where another copy was compared, an unresolved V gene accounts for under half, and the others remain unexplained. The sample yields just over 20,000 clones; approximately 70% were counted once. The ten largest clones take up about a sixth of the sample.

The sample was CD4+ T cells from PBMCs cultured with HCoV-229E spike peptides, taken before COVID-19 vaccination. Taken with the paper, the label for cell subset or site translates to: HCoV-229E spike overlapping peptide pool stimulation. These TCRs come from a human donor who received a COVID-19 vaccine.

The CDR3 DNA follows: TGTGCCAGTCGGACTGCCCGGGGGAATTACAATGAGCAGTTCTTC. It specifies CASRTARGNYNEQFF. The genes are TRBV6-5 and TRBJ2-1, with D possibly being TRBD2 (6 bases). There are 15 residues in the CDR3. The germline gives CDR1 MNHEY, CDR2 SVGAGI. V gave up 9 bases and J gave up 4 bases, with 19 bases separating them.

The sample holds one count of this clone. The rearrangement uses TRBV7-8 and TRBJ2-1; D gene ambiguous. V gave up 0 bases and J gave up 5 bases, with 11 bases separating them. CDR1 is SGHVS, CDR2 FQNEAQ, per germline. The CDR3 has 15 residues. CDR3 loop: CASSLARIRNNEQFF. The CDR3, as DNA: TGTGCCAGCAGCTTAGCGCGCATTAGGAACAATGAGCAGTTCTTC.

The rearrangement uses TRBV6-5 and TRBJ2-5, with 12 nucleotides matching TRBD2. The germline gives CDR1 MNHEY, CDR2 SVGAGI. CDR3 length equals 14 residues. V dropped 8 bases and J dropped 5; count of bases not matched to a gene: 6. The DNA for the CDR3 is TGTGCCAGCGGTCGAGGACTAGCGGGGGAGACCCAGTACTTC. Translated, it gives CASGRGLAGETQYF.

This chain connects TRBV2 to TRBJ1-4, with 7 bases matching TRBD1. This CDR3 spans 14 amino acids. CDR1 SNHLY and CDR2 FYNNEI come from the germline V gene. V dropped 6 bases and J dropped 7; count of bases not matched to a gene: 8. Here the CDR3 reads CASSPRGRGEKLFF. The CDR3, as DNA: TGTGCCAGCAGCCCAAGGGGGCGAGGTGAAAAACTGTTTTTT.

The rearrangement uses TRBV3-1 (or the pseudogene TRBV3-2) and TRBJ1-1, with 12 bases aligning to TRBD1. CDR1 is LGHDT, CDR2 YNNKEL, per germline (reference sequence). The CDR3 is made up of 16 amino acids. Trimming took 0 bases from V and 10 from J; bases not matched to a gene: 9. Here the CDR3 DNA reads TGTGCCAGCAGCCAAGATTTGGTAGGGGACAGGGGGCCAGCTTTCTTT. Amino acid sequence: CASSQDLVGDRGPAFF.

This chain uses TRBV5-1 with TRBJ2-7, with 7 bases fitting TRBD1. The CDR3 length is 15 residues. Per the germline V gene, CDR1 is SGHRS and CDR2 is YFSETQ. The V segment lost 2 bases and the J segment 5 bases; nucleotides outside the gene matches: 10. The CDR3 reads CASSFGFDRVHEQYF. CDR3 in DNA: TGCGCCAGCAGCTTCGGGTTTGACAGGGTCCACGAGCAGTACTTC.

The chain recombines TRBV3-1 (or the pseudogene TRBV3-2) with TRBJ1-1; TRBD1 matches at 8 bases. The CDR3 extends over 13 amino acids. Germline loops: CDR1 LGHDT, CDR2 YNNKEL (reference sequence). The V gene end was trimmed by 5 bases and the J gene end by 12 bases; junction bases not matched to a gene: 11. The CDR3 reads CASSSQGAQIPFF. CDR3 nucleotide sequence: TGTGCCAGCAGCTCGCAGGGGGCCCAAATACCTTTCTTT.

This clone was observed a handful of times. CDR3 DNA sequence: TGTGCCATCAGTGAGGGTTTGAGGGGCGCCTACGAGCAGTACTTC. Translation gives CAISEGLRGAYEQYF. The rearrangement links TRBV10-3 to TRBJ2-7; D is possibly TRBD1 or TRBD2 (5 bases each). V dropped 2 bases and J dropped 2 bases, with 13 bases sitting between them. Germline V CDR1 and CDR2: ENHRY, SYGVKD. This CDR3 spans 15 amino acids.

This sequence joins TRBV2 and TRBJ1-5; perhaps TRBD1 as D (5 bases). This CDR3 region has 15 residues. From germline, CDR1 is SNHLY and CDR2 FYNNEI. The V and J ends lost 1 base and 2 bases respectively, with 9 bases between them. This chain's CDR3 is CASSEVQTGNQPQHF. For the CDR3, the DNA is TGTGCCAGCAGTGAAGTGCAGACAGGCAATCAGCCCCAGCATTTT. The variable domain in full, completed from reference TRBV2 and TRBJ1-5, reads EPEVTQTPSHQVTQMGQEVILRCVPISNHLYFYWYRQILGQKVEFLVSFYNNEISEKSEIFDDQFSVERPDGSNFTLKIRSTKLEDSAMYFCASSEVQTGNQPQHFGDGTRLSIL.

The V call is TRBV6-5, the J call TRBJ2-3, with a possible D match to TRBD2 (6 bases). The CDR3 totals 12 residues. Looked up from germline, CDR1 is MNHEY and CDR2 is SVGAGI. CDR3 loop: CAGEASTDTQYF. In DNA form, the CDR3 reads TGTGCGGGGGAGGCTAGCACAGATACGCAGTATTTT.